These 14 T cell receptor beta chains were all obtained from the same sample, sequenced in a study of graft-versus-host responses after intestinal transplantation. Method: immunoSEQ multiplex PCR; TCRdb's copy keeps in-frame clones and lacks some. Among fewer than 25,000 clones listed, approximately 45% were seen once. Material: alloreactive CD4+ T cells from a mixed lymphocyte reaction culture, obtained before intestinal transplant. The subset denotes: CFSE-low proliferating T cells sorted from roughly 6-day pre-transplant mixed lymphocyte reaction (GvH or HvG direction). The receptors were gathered from a human patient who received an intestinal transplant.

The gene calls are TRBV6-5 and TRBJ1-6, with TRBD1 identical over 7 bases. This CDR3 contains 14 residues. The V gene end was trimmed by 1 base and the J gene end by 8 bases; junction bases not matched to a gene: 2. The germline V gene has CDR1 MNHEY and CDR2 SVGAGI. CDR3 sequence reads: CASSYYRGDSPLHF. The DNA for the CDR3 is TGTGCCAGCAGTTACTACAGGGGTGATTCACCCCTCCACTTT.

This clone was seen a few times. The rearrangement links TRBV4-2 to TRBJ1-6; 7 bases line up with TRBD1. There are 17 residues in the CDR3. Germline-derived CDR1 and CDR2 are LGHNA and YNFKEQ. J gave up 8 bases and V 5 bases, and 15 bases lay outside the gene matches. In nucleotides, the CDR3 is TGTGCCAGCAGCTTGGAAATTGGTGGGACAGAATATTCACCCCTCCACTTT. Amino acids: CASSLEIGGTEYSPLHF.

This sequence joins TRBV2 and TRBJ1-2, with D perhaps TRBD1 (5 bases). Deletions cut 5 bases from V and 7 bases from J, with 23 bases between. The CDR3 length is 16 residues. Germline loops: CDR1 SNHLY, CDR2 FYNNEI. The CDR3 reads CASSPRPRQSPSGYTF. The CDR3 bases are TGTGCCAGCAGTCCTCGACCGCGACAGTCGCCCAGTGGCTACACCTTC.

This clone was picked up a small number of times. The V and J genes are TRBV6-5 and TRBJ1-4; D is possibly TRBD1 (5 bases). V was shortened by 2 bases and J by 2 bases, with 12 bases between the two germline ends. From germline, CDR1 is MNHEY and CDR2 SVGAGI. This CDR3 spans 16 amino acids. The CDR3 loop reads CASSYGGGWTNEKLFF. For the CDR3, the DNA is TGTGCCAGCAGTTACGGGGGGGGTTGGACTAATGAAAAACTGTTTTTT.

As DNA, the CDR3 is TGCGCCAGCAGCTTTAGCGGGGGGGTCACAGATACGCAGTATTTT. Translation: CASSFSGGVTDTQYF. The chain is built from TRBV5-1 and TRBJ2-3; TRBD2 matches at 11 bases. The germline V gene has CDR1 SGHRS and CDR2 YFSETQ. Germline trimming cut 2 bases from V and 2 bases from J; bases unmatched to any gene: 1. The CDR3 loop spans 15 amino acids.

This clone was picked up a small number of times. V gene TRBV19 combines with J gene TRBJ1-1, with D hard to call. CDR3 length: 13 amino acids. Germline assignment: CDR1 LNHDA and CDR2 SQIVND (reference sequence). The V gene lost 1 base and the J gene lost 11 bases, with 14 bases spanning the gap. The CDR3 DNA follows: TGTGCCAGTAGTATAGGCGGATCAAAGGAGGCTTTCTTT. Translation gives CASSIGGSKEAFF.

The chain employs TRBV12-5 and TRBJ2-5; perhaps TRBD2 as D (5 bases). The better agreement between TRBJ2-7 and the DNA end casts doubt on the J call. Germline CDR1 and CDR2: LGHNT and FRNRAP. This CDR3 contains 13 residues. The CDR3 sequence is CASGFSGSYEQYF. The CDR3, as DNA: TGTGCTAGTGGTTTTTCGGGATCCTACGAGCAGTACTTC.

This clone was seen more than once but under ten times. The CDR3 coding sequence is TGTGCCAGCAGCCGGGATATGAACACTGAAGCTTTCTTT. Its translation is CASSRDMNTEAFF. This chain joins TRBV5-4 and TRBJ1-1, with D unclear. The ends were cut back, 4 bases at V and 0 bases at J, with 7 bases in the middle. The CDR3 loop spans 13 amino acids. Germline V gene lookup returns CDR1 SGHNT and CDR2 YYREEE (reference sequence).

The sample holds a few counts of this clone. The chain joins TRBV6-5 to TRBJ2-7, with D possibly being TRBD1 (6 bases). The CDR3 has 14 residues. V was clipped by 5 bases and J by 3 bases, with 14 bases between them. Germline CDR1 is MNHEY and CDR2 is SVGAGI. Here the CDR3 reads CASSVRQALYEQYF. CDR3 nucleotides: TGTGCCAGCAGTGTCAGACAGGCGCTCTACGAGCAGTACTTC.

The rearrangement links TRBV5-1 to TRBJ1-1; no clear D gene. V dropped 4 bases and J dropped 0 bases, with 7 bases sitting between them. The germline V gene encodes CDR1 SGHRS and CDR2 YFSETQ. The CDR3 has 13 residues. The CDR3 loop is CASSVRVNTEAFF. CDR3 bases: TGCGCCAGCAGCGTGAGGGTGAACACTGAAGCTTTCTTT.

The chain couples TRBV5-4 to TRBJ2-2, with D possibly TRBD2 on 7 matching bases. The CDR3 length is 17 residues. Germline V gene sequence: CDR1 SGHNT, CDR2 YYREEE (reference sequence). Trimming pared 4 bases from V and 0 bases from J, leaving 16 bases between. The CDR3 DNA follows: TGTGCCAGCAGCCCGTTTGGCGGGGGCCCGAACACCGGGGAGCTGTTTTTT. Its translation: CASSPFGGGPNTGELFF. Full variable domain (missing parts from reference TRBV5-4 and TRBJ2-2): ETGVTQSPTHLIKTRGQQVTLRCSSQSGHNTVSWYQQALGQGPQFIFQYYREEENGRGNFPPRFSGLQFPNYSSELNVNALELDDSALYLCASSPFGGGPNTGELFFGEGSRLTVL.

The chain joins TRBV7-9 to TRBJ2-1; 10 nucleotides agree with TRBD2. V lost 0 bases to trimming and J lost 5 bases; unmatched junction nucleotides: 7. The CDR3 spans 17 residues. Germline V gene data show CDR1 as SEHNR and CDR2 as FQNEAQ (reference sequence). The CDR3 sequence is CASSLALLAGDHNEQFF. The CDR3 coding sequence is TGTGCCAGCAGCTTAGCCCTCCTAGCGGGGGATCACAATGAGCAGTTCTTC.

This chain uses TRBV7-6 with TRBJ2-6; 8 bases map to TRBD1. Germline V gene data show CDR1 as SGHVS and CDR2 as FNYEAQ. The CDR3 loop spans 18 amino acids. V gave up 1 base and J gave up 0 bases; unmatched junction bases: 5. The CDR3 reads CASSLVLGQASGANVLTF. CDR3 in DNA: TGTGCCAGCAGCTTAGTTCTGGGACAGGCCTCTGGGGCCAACGTCCTGACTTTC.

This clone was seen more than once but under ten times. J is TRBJ1-2 and V is TRBV9; a weak D match, TRBD1 (5 bases). The CDR3 consists of 10 residues. Per the germline V gene, CDR1 is SGDLS and CDR2 is YYNGEE. V shed 5 bases and J shed 8 bases, with 7 bases lying between them. The CDR3 region has the DNA TGTGCCAGCAGAGGGGTCGGCTACACCTTC. Protein product: CASRGVGYTF.